The rows below give T cell receptor beta chains drawn from one sample of a study. TCRdb processed the 5' RACE reads anew with MiXCR; each CDR3 protein has one entry. This sample yields 10,000 to 15,000 distinct CDR3 sequences, of which under 25% are seen a single time; around 2.9% belongs to the top ten. Sequenced: naive CD4+ T cells sorted from blood. Receptors were obtained from a female donor with breast cancer. Each CDR3 is given with its conserved first and last residue. The D gene is left open where the match is weak. Only part of the rows carry a size: once, few, many, or a class if the clone is expanded.

TRBV20-1	TRBD2	TRBJ2-3	-	TGCAGTGCTAGCCCGCGACGTAGCGGGATGGATGTGCAGTATTTT	CSASPRRSGMDVQYF
TRBV3-1	TRBD2	TRBJ2-1	medium-sized	TGTGCCAGCAGCCCCCGGACTAGCGGCGACAATGAGCAGTTCTTC	CASSPRTSGDNEQFF
TRBV7-2	TRBD2	TRBJ2-7	medium-sized	TGTGCCAGCAGCCCGCGACTAGCGGGAGAAGAGCAGTACTTC	CASSPRLAGEEQYF
TRBV18	-	TRBJ1-2	many	TGTGCCAGCTCACCGCGGGACACAACTAACTATGGCTACACCTTC	CASSPRDTTNYGYTF
TRBV5-1	-	TRBJ2-2	medium-sized	TGCGCCAGCAGCTTCTCGGGGGAAGCCGGGGAGCTGTTTTTT	CASSFSGEAGELFF
TRBV6-5	TRBD2	TRBJ2-2	-	TGTGCCAGCAGTTACTCGACCGGGAGGGCCAACGGGGAGCTGTTTTTT	CASSYSTGRANGELFF
TRBV7-2	-	TRBJ2-1	large	TGTGCCAGCAGCTTAGCCGTGACACTGCCCCACAATGAGCAGTTCTTC	CASSLAVTLPHNEQFF
TRBV6-6	TRBD1	TRBJ2-7	many	TGTGCCAGCAGTCGACAGGGGTACGAGCAGTACTTC	CASSRQGYEQYF
TRBV3-1	-	TRBJ2-5	-	TGTGCCAGCAGCCACCTAGCGCTGGGAGAGACCCAGTACTTC	CASSHLALGETQYF
TRBV20-1	-	TRBJ2-1	many	TGCAGTGCTAGAGTTTTCAAGGGGGGGGAGGACCTATACTACAATGAGCAGTTCTTC	CSARVFKGGEDLYYNEQFF
TRBV5-1	-	TRBJ2-1	medium-sized	TGCGCCAGCAGCTCGGGAGACTCCTACAATGAGCAGTTCTTC	CASSSGDSYNEQFF
TRBV6-1	TRBD1	TRBJ1-5	medium-sized	TGTGCCAGCAGTGCCATTTTCGACAGGGAGAATCAGCCCCAGCATTTT	CASSAIFDRENQPQHF
TRBV7-6	TRBD2	TRBJ2-7	few	TGTGCCAGCAGCCCCGCAAAGACTAGCGGGAATTCCTACGAGCAGTACTTC	CASSPAKTSGNSYEQYF
TRBV5-1	-	TRBJ1-5	-	TGCGCCAGCAGCCCATCAGGGAATAGCAATCAGCCCCAGCATTTT	CASSPSGNSNQPQHF
TRBV5-1	-	TRBJ1-6	many	TGCGCCAGCAGCTTGGACCTCTATAATTCACCCCTCCACTTT	CASSLDLYNSPLHF
TRBV20-1	-	TRBJ1-5	medium-sized	TGCAGTGCCCGGGGACCCGCATCACCCCAGCATTTT	CSARGPASPQHF
TRBV20-1	-	TRBJ2-7	many	TGCAGTGCTGCCCCTTCCGGACCCTACGAGCAGTACTTC	CSAAPSGPYEQYF
TRBV20-1	TRBD2	TRBJ2-7	many	TGCAGTGCTCCGGGCGGGAGCCTCGGGCAGTACTTC	CSAPGGSLGQYF
TRBV4-1	TRBD2	TRBJ2-7	-	TGCGCCAGCAGCCAAGGTGGTAGCGGGCGCTCCCACGAGCAGTACTTC	CASSQGGSGRSHEQYF
TRBV9	TRBD2	TRBJ2-3	medium-sized	TGTGCCAGCAGCTATTTGGGAGCGGGAGGTACAGATACGCAGTATTTT	CASSYLGAGGTDTQYF
TRBV7-8	-	TRBJ1-1	medium-sized	TGTGCCAGCAGCTTTCGGCACGGGAACACTGAAGCTTTCTTT	CASSFRHGNTEAFF
TRBV29-1	TRBD1	TRBJ2-3	-	TGCAGCGTTAACAGGGGGAACACAGATACGCAGTATTTT	CSVNRGNTDTQYF
TRBV20-1	-	TRBJ2-1	medium-sized	TGCAGTGCTGACCGGGACCGGGGGAATGAGCAGTTCTTC	CSADRDRGNEQFF
TRBV27	-	TRBJ2-3	medium-sized	TGTGCCAGCAGTTTTAGGAGACAGAGCACAGATACGCAGTATTTT	CASSFRRQSTDTQYF
TRBV6-4	-	TRBJ2-2	many	TGTGCCAGCAGTGGGTTCGCAAACACCGGGGAGCTGTTTTTT	CASSGFANTGELFF
TRBV12-3/TRBV12-4	-	TRBJ1-1	medium-sized	TGTGCCAGCAGTTTAGGTCAGATGAACACTGAAGCTTTCTTT	CASSLGQMNTEAFF
TRBV29-1	-	TRBJ2-1	medium-sized	TGCAGCCACCGGGGGCGGCTAAATGAGCAGTTCTTC	CSHRGRLNEQFF
TRBV5-1	-	TRBJ2-5	once	TGCGCCGGCAGCTTTTTTTCAGAGGTTCCAGAGACCCAGTACTTC	CAGSFFSEVPETQYF
TRBV12-3/TRBV12-4	-	TRBJ1-5	-	TGCGCCTCTCATAAGGGGGGCAATCAGCCCCAGCATTTT	CASHKGGNQPQHF
TRBV7-9	TRBD1	TRBJ2-7	-	TGTGCCAGCAGCCCAACGGGACAGGGATCTTACGAGCAGTACTTC	CASSPTGQGSYEQYF
TRBV20-1	TRBD2	TRBJ2-1	few	TGCAGTGCCCCGGGACTAGCAGGGGGGGAGCAGTTCTTC	CSAPGLAGGEQFF
TRBV5-1	-	TRBJ2-3	-	TGCGCCAGCAGCTTGTATAGGGAAGATACGCAGTATTTT	CASSLYREDTQYF
TRBV19	-	TRBJ2-1	-	TGTGCCAGTAAGTTCCGATCTGAGCGGTTCTTC	CASKFRSERFF
TRBV7-9	-	TRBJ1-1	-	TGTGCCAGCAGCCGCAGGGACCGGGCGAACACTGAGGCTTACTTT	CASSRRDRANTEAYF
TRBV4-1	TRBD2	TRBJ2-1	many	TGCGCCAGCAGCCAATTGGGACTAGCGGGAGATAGTGAGCAGTTCTTC	CASSQLGLAGDSEQFF
TRBV5-1	-	TRBJ1-1	many	TGCGCCAGCAGCTCAGGGTTCGGGGACACTGAAGCTTTCTTT	CASSSGFGDTEAFF
TRBV11-2	-	TRBJ2-1	many	TGTGCCAGCAGCCCAAACGGGTACAATGAGCAGTTCTTC	CASSPNGYNEQFF
TRBV12-3/TRBV12-4	-	TRBJ2-2	many	TGTGCCAGCAGCCCAAGTAGGGAGCTGTTTTTT	CASSPSRELFF
TRBV18	TRBD1	TRBJ2-1	many	TGTGCCAGCTCACCGAGGACAGGGGACAATGAGCAGTTCTTC	CASSPRTGDNEQFF
TRBV7-3	TRBD2	TRBJ2-1	medium-sized	TGTGCCAGCAGCTTAATACCCGGGACTAGCGGGACCCTTAAAGAGCAGTTCTTC	CASSLIPGTSGTLKEQFF